The TCR beta chain under discussion was sequenced for a study of post-analysis software for immune sequencing data. Study-wide background: Disease courses included relapsing-remitting, secondary progressive and progressive-relapsing multiple sclerosis. Whole-study results and caveats: Significantly lower normalized Chao1 diversity was found in patients with multiple sclerosis relative to controls. Patients had higher frequencies than controls of about 5 TRBV segments, including TRBV5-6, TRBV5-1 and TRBV20-1.

CDR1 and CDR2 from the germline V gene are MGHRA and YSYEKL. The CDR3 has 16 amino acids. Trimming left V 1 base short and J 6 bases short, with 16 bases between. Built from TCR beta cDNA, the libraries had unique molecular identifiers in them. Each sample of roughly 0.9 to 11 million input T cells yielded around 500,000 cDNA molecules, so each molecule approximated one T cell. MiXCR, applied by TCRdb to the PCR reads, yields one record per CDR3 protein. The table has more than 450,000 distinct CDR3 sequences, around 44% seen once; the top ten hold around 1.7%. In this sample, this clonotype turned up a few times. Antigen: not known.

This clonotype was sampled from a girl aged 5 to 17 with multiple sclerosis. The sample consisted of blood. The V call is TRBV4-1, the J call TRBJ1-5, with a weak D call TRBD1 (5 bases). The CDR3 DNA is TGCGCCAGCAGCCAAGGGCGGACCACTGGGGGTCAGCCCCAGCATTTT. Its translation is CASSQGRTTGGQPQHF.